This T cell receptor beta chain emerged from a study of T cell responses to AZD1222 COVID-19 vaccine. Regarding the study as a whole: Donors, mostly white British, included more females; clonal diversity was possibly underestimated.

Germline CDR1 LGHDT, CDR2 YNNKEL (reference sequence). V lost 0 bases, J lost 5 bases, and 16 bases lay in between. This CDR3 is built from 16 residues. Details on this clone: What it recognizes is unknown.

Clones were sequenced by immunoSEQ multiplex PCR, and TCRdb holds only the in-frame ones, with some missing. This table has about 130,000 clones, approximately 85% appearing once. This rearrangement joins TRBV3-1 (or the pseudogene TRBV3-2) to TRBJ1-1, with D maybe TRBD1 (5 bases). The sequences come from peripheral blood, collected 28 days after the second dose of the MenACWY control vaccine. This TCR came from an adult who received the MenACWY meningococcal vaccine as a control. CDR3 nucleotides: TGTGCCAGCAGCCAAGATTGGGCAGGGTCATGGACTGAAGCTTTCTTT. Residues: CASSQDWAGSWTEAFF.